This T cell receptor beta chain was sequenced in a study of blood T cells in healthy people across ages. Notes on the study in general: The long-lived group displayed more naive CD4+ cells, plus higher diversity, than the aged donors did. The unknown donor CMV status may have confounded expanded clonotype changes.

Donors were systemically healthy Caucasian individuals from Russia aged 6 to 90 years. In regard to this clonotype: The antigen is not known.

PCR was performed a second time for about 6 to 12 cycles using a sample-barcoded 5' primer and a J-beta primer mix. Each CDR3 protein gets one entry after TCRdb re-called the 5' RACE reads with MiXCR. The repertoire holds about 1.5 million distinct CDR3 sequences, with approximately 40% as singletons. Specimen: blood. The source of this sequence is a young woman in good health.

The CDR3 DNA reads as TGCAGCGTTGGCGAAGGGCCGGAGTACTTC. It specifies CSVGEGPEYF. This rearrangement joins TRBV29-1 to TRBJ2-5; D gene ambiguous. The germline gives CDR1 SQVTM, CDR2 ANQGSEA. V gave up 4 bases and J gave up 12 bases, with 12 bases separating them. The CDR3 runs 10 residues.